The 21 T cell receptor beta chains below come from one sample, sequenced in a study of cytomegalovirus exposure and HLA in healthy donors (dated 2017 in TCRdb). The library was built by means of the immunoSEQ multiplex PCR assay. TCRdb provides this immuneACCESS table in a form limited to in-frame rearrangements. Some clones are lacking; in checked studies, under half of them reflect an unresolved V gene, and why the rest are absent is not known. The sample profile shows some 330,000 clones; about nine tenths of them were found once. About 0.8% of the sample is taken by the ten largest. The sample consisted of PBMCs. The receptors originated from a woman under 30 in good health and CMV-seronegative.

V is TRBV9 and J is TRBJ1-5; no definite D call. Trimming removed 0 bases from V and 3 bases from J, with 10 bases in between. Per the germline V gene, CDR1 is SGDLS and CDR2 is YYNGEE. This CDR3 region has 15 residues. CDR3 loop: CASSVGGQVNQPQHF. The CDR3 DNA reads TGTGCCAGCAGCGTAGGTGGGCAGGTCAATCAGCCCCAGCATTTT.

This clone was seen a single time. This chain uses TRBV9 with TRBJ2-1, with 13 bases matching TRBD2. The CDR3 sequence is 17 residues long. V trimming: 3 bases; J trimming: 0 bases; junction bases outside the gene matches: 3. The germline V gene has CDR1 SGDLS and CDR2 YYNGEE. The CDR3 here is CASSGLAGGLSYNEQFF. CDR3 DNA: TGTGCCAGCAGCGGACTAGCGGGAGGACTCTCCTACAATGAGCAGTTCTTC.

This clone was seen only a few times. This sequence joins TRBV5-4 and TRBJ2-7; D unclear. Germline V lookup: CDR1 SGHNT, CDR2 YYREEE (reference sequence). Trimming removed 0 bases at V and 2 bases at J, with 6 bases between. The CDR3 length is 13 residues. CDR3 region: CASSLDIPYEQYF. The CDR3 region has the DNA TGTGCCAGCAGCTTGGATATCCCCTACGAGCAGTACTTC.

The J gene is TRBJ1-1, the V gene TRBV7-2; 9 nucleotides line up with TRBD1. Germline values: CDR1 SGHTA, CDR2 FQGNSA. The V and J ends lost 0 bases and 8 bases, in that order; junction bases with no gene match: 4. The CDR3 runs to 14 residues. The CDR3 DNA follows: TGTGCCAGCAGCTTAGCCCGGGACAGGGTAGAAGCTTTCTTT. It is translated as CASSLARDRVEAFF.

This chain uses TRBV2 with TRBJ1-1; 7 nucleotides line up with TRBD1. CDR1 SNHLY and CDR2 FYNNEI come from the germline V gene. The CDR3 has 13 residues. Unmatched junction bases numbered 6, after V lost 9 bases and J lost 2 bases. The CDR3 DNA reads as TGTGCCAGAAGGGGACAGCCAAACACTGAAGCTTTCTTT. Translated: CARRGQPNTEAFF.

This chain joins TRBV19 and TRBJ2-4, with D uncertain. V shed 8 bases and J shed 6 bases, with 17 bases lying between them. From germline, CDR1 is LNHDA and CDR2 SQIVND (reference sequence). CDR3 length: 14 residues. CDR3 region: CASAPLGPLNIQYF. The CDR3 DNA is TGTGCCAGTGCCCCCCTTGGGCCGCTAAACATTCAGTACTTC.

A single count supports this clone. CDR3 loop: CASSARLAGDTQYF. In DNA, the CDR3 is TGTGCCAGCAGCGCGAGACTAGCGGGAGATACGCAGTATTTT. The gene calls are TRBV9 and TRBJ2-3, with TRBD2 matching 10 bases. V trimming: 3 bases; J trimming: 5 bases; junction bases outside the gene matches: 3. The CDR3 loop spans 14 amino acids. CDR1 and CDR2 from the germline V gene are SGDLS and YYNGEE.

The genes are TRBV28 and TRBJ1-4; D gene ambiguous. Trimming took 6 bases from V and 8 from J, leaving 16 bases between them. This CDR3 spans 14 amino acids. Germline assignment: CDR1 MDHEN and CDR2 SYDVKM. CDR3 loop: CASSDVRAREKLFF. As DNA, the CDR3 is TGTGCCAGCAGCGACGTGCGGGCTAGGGAAAAACTGTTTTTT. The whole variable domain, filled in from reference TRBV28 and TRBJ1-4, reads DVKVTQSSRYLVKRTGEKVFLECVQDMDHENMFWYRQDPGLGLRLIYFSYDVKMKEKGDIPEGYSVSREKKERFSLILESASTNQTSMYLCASSDVRAREKLFFGSGTQLSVL.

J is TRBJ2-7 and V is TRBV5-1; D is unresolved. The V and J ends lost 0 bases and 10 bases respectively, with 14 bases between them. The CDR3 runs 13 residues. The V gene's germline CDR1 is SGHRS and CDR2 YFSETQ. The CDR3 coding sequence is TGCGCCAGCAGCTTGGATCAGTCGGCGGTACAGTACTTC. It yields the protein CASSLDQSAVQYF.

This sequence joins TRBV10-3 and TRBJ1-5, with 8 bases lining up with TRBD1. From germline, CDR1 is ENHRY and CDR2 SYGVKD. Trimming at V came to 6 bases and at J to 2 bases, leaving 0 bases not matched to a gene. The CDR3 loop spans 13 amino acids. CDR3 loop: CAIRQGGNQPQHF. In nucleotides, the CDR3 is TGTGCCATCAGACAGGGGGGCAATCAGCCCCAGCATTTT.

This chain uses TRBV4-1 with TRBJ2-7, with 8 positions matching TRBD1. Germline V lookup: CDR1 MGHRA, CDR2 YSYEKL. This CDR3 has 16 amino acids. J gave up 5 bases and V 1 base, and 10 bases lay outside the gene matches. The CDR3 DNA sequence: TGCGCCAGCAGCCAAGGGAGGACAGGGCGCCGGAACGAGCAGTACTTC. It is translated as CASSQGRTGRRNEQYF.

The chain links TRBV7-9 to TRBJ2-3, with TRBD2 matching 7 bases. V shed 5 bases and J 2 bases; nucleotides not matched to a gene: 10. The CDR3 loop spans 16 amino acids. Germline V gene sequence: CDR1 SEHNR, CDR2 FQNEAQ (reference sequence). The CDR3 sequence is CASSNTGTKLTDTQYF. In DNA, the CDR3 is TGTGCCAGCAGCAACACCGGGACTAAACTCACAGATACGCAGTATTTT.

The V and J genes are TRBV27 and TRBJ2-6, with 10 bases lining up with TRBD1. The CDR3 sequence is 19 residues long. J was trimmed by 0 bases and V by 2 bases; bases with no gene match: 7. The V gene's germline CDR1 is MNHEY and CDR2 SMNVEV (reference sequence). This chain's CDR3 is CASSLRQGARGSGANVLTF. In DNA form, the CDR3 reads TGTGCCAGCAGTTTACGACAGGGGGCGCGAGGCTCTGGGGCCAACGTCCTGACTTTC. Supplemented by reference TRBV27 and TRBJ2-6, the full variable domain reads EAQVTQNPRYLITVTGKKLTVTCSQNMNHEYMSWYRQDPGLGLRQIYYSMNVEVTDKGDVPEGYKVSRKEKRNFPLILESPSPNQTSLYFCASSLRQGARGSGANVLTFGAGSRLTVL.

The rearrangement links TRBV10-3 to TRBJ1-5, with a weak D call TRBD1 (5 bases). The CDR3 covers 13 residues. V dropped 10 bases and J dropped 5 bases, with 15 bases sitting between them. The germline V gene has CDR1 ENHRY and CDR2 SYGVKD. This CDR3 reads CATQWGGDQPQHF. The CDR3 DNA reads TGTGCCACACAATGGGGGGGGGATCAGCCCCAGCATTTT.

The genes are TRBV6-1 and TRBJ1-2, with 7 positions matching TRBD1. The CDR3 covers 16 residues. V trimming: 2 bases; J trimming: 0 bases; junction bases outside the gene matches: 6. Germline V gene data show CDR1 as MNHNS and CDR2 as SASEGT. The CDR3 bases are TGTGCCAGCAGTGAATTAGGGACAGATTCTAACTATGGCTACACCTTC. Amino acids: CASSELGTDSNYGYTF.

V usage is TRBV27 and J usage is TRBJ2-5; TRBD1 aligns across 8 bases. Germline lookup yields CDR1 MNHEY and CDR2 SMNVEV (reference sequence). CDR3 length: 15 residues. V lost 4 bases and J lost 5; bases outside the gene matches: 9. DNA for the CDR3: TGTGCCAGCAGTTCCCCCCAGGGGGCGGTGGAGACCCAGTACTTC. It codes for CASSSPQGAVETQYF.

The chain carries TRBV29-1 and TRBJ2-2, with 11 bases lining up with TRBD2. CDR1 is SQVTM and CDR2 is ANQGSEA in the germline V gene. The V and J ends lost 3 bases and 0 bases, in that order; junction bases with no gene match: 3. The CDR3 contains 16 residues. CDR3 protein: CSVDPSGRSNTGELFF. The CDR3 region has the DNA TGCAGCGTTGACCCTAGCGGGAGGTCGAACACCGGGGAGCTGTTTTTT.

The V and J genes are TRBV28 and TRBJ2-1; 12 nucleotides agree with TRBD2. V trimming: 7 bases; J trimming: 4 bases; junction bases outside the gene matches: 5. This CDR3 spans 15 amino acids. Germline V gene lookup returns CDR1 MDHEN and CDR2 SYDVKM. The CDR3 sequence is CASIGGTSGYNEQFF. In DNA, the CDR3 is TGTGCCAGCATCGGCGGGACTAGCGGGTACAATGAGCAGTTCTTC.

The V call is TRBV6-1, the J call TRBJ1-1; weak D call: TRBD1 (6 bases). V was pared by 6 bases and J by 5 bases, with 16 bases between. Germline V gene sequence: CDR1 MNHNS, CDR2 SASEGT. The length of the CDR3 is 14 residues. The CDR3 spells CASRGFRGDTEAFF. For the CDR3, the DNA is TGTGCCAGCAGGGGGTTCAGGGGAGATACTGAAGCTTTCTTT.

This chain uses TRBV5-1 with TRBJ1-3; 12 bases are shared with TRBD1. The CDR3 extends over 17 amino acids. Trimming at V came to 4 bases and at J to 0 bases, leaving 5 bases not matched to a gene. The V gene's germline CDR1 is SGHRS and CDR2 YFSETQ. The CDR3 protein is CASSPGQGASSGNTIYF. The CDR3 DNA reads TGCGCCAGCAGCCCGGGACAGGGGGCGTCCTCTGGAAACACCATATATTTT.

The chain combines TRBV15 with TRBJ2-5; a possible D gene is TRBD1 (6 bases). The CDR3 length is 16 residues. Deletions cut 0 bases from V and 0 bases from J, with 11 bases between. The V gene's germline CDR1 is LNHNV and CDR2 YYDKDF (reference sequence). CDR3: CATSRDLGQNQETQYF. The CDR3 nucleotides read TGTGCCACCAGCAGAGATCTCGGACAGAACCAAGAGACCCAGTACTTC.